The rows below give T cell receptor beta chains drawn from one sample of a study of cytomegalovirus exposure and HLA in healthy donors. Clones were read by immunoSEQ multiplex PCR, and TCRdb kept only the in-frame ones, dropping some. Of 200,000 or so clones listed, about four fifths are singletons. Sequenced input: PBMCs. The receptors stem from a boy younger than 18 in good health and CMV-seronegative. Both conserved end residues are part of each CDR3. A D gene is named only where the DNA matches it firmly. Clone size is shown for a subset of rows, as once, few, many or a class of expanded clone.

clone_size	j_call	d_call	v_call	cdr3_aa	cdr3_nt
.	TRBJ2-2	.	TRBV30	CAYNPGEGTGELFF	TGTGCCTACAATCCAGGGGAGGGCACCGGGGAGCTGTTTTTT
.	TRBJ2-1	TRBD2	TRBV9	CASSVGLAGYNEQFF	TGTGCCAGCAGCGTAGGGCTAGCGGGGTACAATGAGCAGTTCTTC
.	TRBJ1-2	TRBD1	TRBV7-9	CASSLPQGGPGYTF	TGTGCCAGCAGCTTACCGCAGGGGGGTCCGGGCTACACCTTC
.	TRBJ1-2	.	TRBV30	CAWSVGEQGSNYGYTF	TGTGCCTGGAGTGTAGGGGAACAGGGTTCTAACTATGGCTACACCTTC
.	TRBJ1-4	.	TRBV7-3	CASSLSGGANEKLFF	TGTGCCAGCAGCTTGAGCGGTGGGGCTAATGAAAAACTGTTTTTT
.	TRBJ2-5	TRBD2	TRBV27	CASSRRTGLAVETQYF	TGTGCCAGCAGTCGTAGGACGGGACTAGCCGTGGAGACCCAGTACTTC
.	TRBJ1-5	TRBD1	TRBV11-2	CASSSGTGGQPQHF	TGTGCCAGCAGCTCAGGGACAGGGGGTCAGCCCCAGCATTTT
once	TRBJ2-7	TRBD2	TRBV7-3	CASSLGPLAGGYEQYF	TGTGCCAGCAGCTTAGGCCCTCTAGCGGGGGGATACGAGCAGTACTTC
.	TRBJ1-2	TRBD1	TRBV18	CASSQTPDRENGYTF	TGTGCCAGCTCACAAACCCCCGACAGGGAAAATGGCTACACCTTC
.	TRBJ1-4	TRBD1	TRBV4-3	CASSQDRNEKLFF	TGCGCCAGCAGCCAGGACAGGAACGAAAAACTGTTTTTT
.	TRBJ2-5	.	TRBV2	CASSAALGHQETQYF	TGTGCCAGCAGTGCGGCCCTGGGCCATCAAGAGACCCAGTACTTC
.	TRBJ1-1	.	TRBV7-3	CASSLQAGLNTEAFF	TGTGCCAGCAGCTTACAGGCAGGGCTGAACACTGAAGCTTTCTTT
.	TRBJ1-1	.	TRBV21-1	CASSNTVNTEAFF	TGTGCCAGCAGCAACACGGTGAACACTGAAGCTTTCTTT
.	TRBJ2-7	.	TRBV5-1	CASSLGSRGDEQYF	TGCGCCAGCAGCTTGGGTTCTAGGGGCGACGAGCAGTACTTC
once	TRBJ2-7	TRBD2	TRBV5-4	CASSWGLAGVYEQYF	TGTGCCAGCAGCTGGGGACTAGCGGGAGTCTACGAGCAGTACTTC
.	TRBJ2-7	TRBD2	TRBV2	CASSSRGRGYEQYF	TGTGCCAGCAGTTCCCGCGGGAGAGGGTACGAGCAGTACTTC
.	TRBJ2-7	TRBD1	TRBV6-1	CATDRALSYEQYF	TGTGCCACCGACAGGGCTTTATCCTACGAGCAGTACTTC
few	TRBJ2-2	.	TRBV4-2	CASSLPGQNTGELFF	TGTGCCAGCAGCCTACCGGGACAGAACACCGGGGAGCTGTTTTTT
.	TRBJ2-1	.	TRBV5-1	CASSLTGTLYNEQFF	TGCGCCAGCAGCCTGACTGGGACACTCTACAATGAGCAGTTCTTC
.	TRBJ2-5	.	TRBV6-5	CASSRSGETQYF	TGTGCCAGCAGCCGTAGCGGAGAGACCCAGTACTTC
.	TRBJ2-1	TRBD2	TRBV9	CASSVGLAGEEQFF	TGTGCCAGCAGCGTCGGACTAGCGGGGGAGGAGCAGTTCTTC
few	TRBJ1-1	.	TRBV4-3	CASSQTRNTEAFF	TGCGCCAGCAGCCAAACACGGAACACTGAAGCTTTCTTT
.	TRBJ2-7	.	TRBV5-1	CASSWDTTYEQYF	TGCGCCAGCAGCTGGGACACAACCTACGAGCAGTACTTC
.	TRBJ2-7	TRBD2	TRBV5-1	CASSLATSVYEQYF	TGCGCCAGCAGCTTGGCCACTAGCGTATACGAGCAGTACTTC
.	TRBJ1-6	.	TRBV6-5	CASTTNSNSPLHF	TGTGCCAGCACTACCAACAGCAATTCACCCCTCCACTTT
.	TRBJ1-3	TRBD1	TRBV25-1	CASSDRTGRSGNTIYF	TGTGCCAGCAGTGATCGGACAGGGCGGTCTGGAAACACCATATATTTT
.	TRBJ2-1	TRBD2	TRBV9	CASSPPSGSAYNEQFF	TGTGCCAGCAGCCCGCCTAGCGGGAGTGCCTACAATGAGCAGTTCTTC
.	TRBJ1-3	.	TRBV2	CASSHPGWEGSGNTIYF	TGTGCCAGCAGCCACCCAGGGTGGGAGGGATCTGGAAACACCATATATTTT
few	TRBJ1-1	.	TRBV30	CAWRREGEAFF	TGTGCCTGGAGGAGAGAGGGTGAAGCTTTCTTT
.	TRBJ2-7	.	TRBV19	CASSFEARSSYEQYF	TGTGCCAGTAGTTTCGAGGCCCGAAGCTCCTACGAGCAGTACTTC
.	TRBJ1-2	.	TRBV6-6	CASRTTSISWADRTF	TGTGCCAGCAGAACCACCTCTATATCGTGGGCCGATAGGACCTTC
.	TRBJ1-4	.	TRBV5-1	CASSPRGMGTNEKLFF	TGCGCCAGCAGCCCACGGGGGATGGGTACTAATGAAAAACTGTTTTTT
.	TRBJ1-1	TRBD1	TRBV7-2	CASSTPGGVGDTEAFF	TGTGCCAGCAGCACCCCAGGGGGTGTCGGGGACACTGAAGCTTTCTTT
.	TRBJ1-1	.	TRBV27	CASSPGRGTEAFF	TGTGCCAGCAGTCCCGGACGGGGAACTGAAGCTTTCTTT
.	TRBJ2-7	.	TRBV6-1	CASNPAGMKHEQYF	TGTGCCAGCAACCCCGCCGGGATGAAGCACGAGCAGTACTTC
.	TRBJ2-2	TRBD1	TRBV5-4	CASSPRTGAVGELFF	TGTGCCAGCTCGCCCCGGACAGGCGCCGTCGGGGAGCTGTTTTTT
.	TRBJ2-3	TRBD1	TRBV2	CASSLQGTASTDTQYF	TGTGCCAGCAGCCTGCAAGGGACAGCTAGCACAGATACGCAGTATTTT
few	TRBJ2-5	.	TRBV5-6	CASSLPTGTQYF	TGTGCCAGCAGCCTACCCACCGGGACCCAGTACTTC
.	TRBJ1-1	.	TRBV5-4	CATQQGNSNTEAFF	TGTGCCACCCAGCAGGGGAATTCGAACACTGAAGCTTTCTTT
.	TRBJ1-4	.	TRBV6-1	CASSEVAGGNEKLFF	TGTGCCAGCAGTGAAGTGGCGGGCGGTAATGAAAAACTGTTTTTT
.	TRBJ2-7	TRBD1	TRBV5-1	CASTRTGNGYEQYF	TGCGCCAGCACTCGGACAGGGAATGGTTACGAGCAGTACTTC